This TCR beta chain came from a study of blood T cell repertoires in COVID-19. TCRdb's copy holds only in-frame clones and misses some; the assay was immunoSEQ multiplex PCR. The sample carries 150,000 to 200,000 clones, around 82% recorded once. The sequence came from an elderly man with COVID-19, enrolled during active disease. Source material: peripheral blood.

This chain's CDR3 is CASSLMAGGVPGYTF. As DNA, the CDR3 is TGTGCCAGCAGCCTTATGGCGGGGGGCGTCCCGGGCTACACCTTC. The genes are TRBV9 and TRBJ1-2; TRBD1 might be the D (6 bases). In germline, CDR1 is SGDLS, CDR2 YYNGEE. The CDR3 is 15 residues long. V was cut by 4 bases and J by 8 bases, with 21 bases left in between. Full variable domain (missing parts from reference TRBV9 and TRBJ1-2): DSGVTQTPKHLITATGQRVTLRCSPRSGDLSVYWYQQSLDQGLQFLIQYYNGEERAKGNILERFSAQQFPDLHSELNLSSLELGDSALYFCASSLMAGGVPGYTFGSGTRLTVV.